This TCR beta chain was captured in a study of shared clonotypes between healthy human individuals. Method: immunoSEQ multiplex PCR; TCRdb's copy keeps in-frame clones and lacks some. The table records approximately 95,000 clones, less than 80% of them present only once. A note on this clone: Its antigen is not known.

Study-level results: Some clonotypes were shared by all four sorted-subset donors, while others were not shared. The non-shared ones had lower generation probabilities than the shared ones.

This CDR3 contains 14 residues. Germline CDR1 and CDR2: GTSNPN and SVGIG (reference sequence). V was clipped by 2 bases and J by 5 bases, with 13 bases between them. Combining CD45RO+ cells with CCR7-negative CD45RA+ TemRA cells gave CD8 memory. The TCR originated in a man aged 25-45 years in good health. The chain joins TRBV30 to TRBJ2-1; the D gene is possibly TRBD1 (5 bases). The sample consisted of memory CD8+ T cells sorted from blood. Described subset: CD45RO+ cells pooled with CCR7-negative TemRA cells. The CDR3 DNA follows: TGTGCCTGGAGTTTAGGGGCTGGCGACAATGAGCAGTTCTTC. It yields the protein CAWSLGAGDNEQFF.